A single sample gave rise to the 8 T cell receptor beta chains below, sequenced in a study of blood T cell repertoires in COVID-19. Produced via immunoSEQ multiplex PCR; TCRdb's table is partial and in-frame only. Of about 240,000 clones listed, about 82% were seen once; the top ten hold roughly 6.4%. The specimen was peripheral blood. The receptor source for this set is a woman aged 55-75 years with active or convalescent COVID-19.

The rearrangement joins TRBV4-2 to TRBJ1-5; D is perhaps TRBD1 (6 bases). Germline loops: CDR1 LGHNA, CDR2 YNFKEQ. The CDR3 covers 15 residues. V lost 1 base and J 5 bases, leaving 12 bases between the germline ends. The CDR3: CASSQAQQGDQPQHF. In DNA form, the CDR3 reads TGTGCCAGCAGCCAAGCGCAACAGGGAGATCAGCCCCAGCATTTT.

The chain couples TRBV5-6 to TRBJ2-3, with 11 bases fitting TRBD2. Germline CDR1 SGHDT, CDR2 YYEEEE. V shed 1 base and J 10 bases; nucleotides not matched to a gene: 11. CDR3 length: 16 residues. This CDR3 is CASSLWVAGGITPQYF. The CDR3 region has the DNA TGTGCCAGCAGCTTGTGGGTAGCGGGAGGGATCACCCCGCAGTATTTT.

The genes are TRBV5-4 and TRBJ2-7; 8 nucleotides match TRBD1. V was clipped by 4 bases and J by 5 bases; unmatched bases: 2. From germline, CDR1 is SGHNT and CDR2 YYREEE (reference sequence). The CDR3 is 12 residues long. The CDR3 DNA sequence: TGTGCCAGCAGCATGGACAGGGACGAGCAGTACGTC. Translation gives CASSMDRDEQYV.

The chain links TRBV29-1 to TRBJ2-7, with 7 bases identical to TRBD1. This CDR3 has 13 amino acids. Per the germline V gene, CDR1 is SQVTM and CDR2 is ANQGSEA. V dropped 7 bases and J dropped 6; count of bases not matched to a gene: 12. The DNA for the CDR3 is TGCAGCGCCTTGGGGGCAGGGGGTGGCGAGCAGTACTTC. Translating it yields CSALGAGGGEQYF.

The DNA of the CDR3 is TGTGCCAGCAGCCGACGTCCAGGGACTAGCGGGCATTCCTACAATGAGCAGTTCTTC. Protein product: CASSRRPGTSGHSYNEQFF. The chain couples TRBV7-8 to TRBJ2-1; the match to TRBD2 covers 12 bases. Germline loops: CDR1 SGHVS, CDR2 FQNEAQ. This CDR3 region has 19 residues. After removal of 5 bases from V and 1 base from J, the junction contained 12 bases not matched to a gene.

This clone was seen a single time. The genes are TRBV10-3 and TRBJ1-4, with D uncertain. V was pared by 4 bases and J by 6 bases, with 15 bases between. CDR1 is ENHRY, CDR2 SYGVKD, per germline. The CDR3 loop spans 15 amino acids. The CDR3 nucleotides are TGTGCCATCAGTGCTCAAGCTGGAGTGGATGAAAAACTGTTTTTT. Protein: CAISAQAGVDEKLFF.

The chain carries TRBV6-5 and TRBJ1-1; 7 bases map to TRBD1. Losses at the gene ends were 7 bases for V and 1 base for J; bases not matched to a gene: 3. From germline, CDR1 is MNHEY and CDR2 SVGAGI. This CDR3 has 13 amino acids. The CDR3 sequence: CASIRTGNTEAFF. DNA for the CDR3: TGTGCCAGCATTAGGACAGGGAACACTGAAGCTTTCTTT.

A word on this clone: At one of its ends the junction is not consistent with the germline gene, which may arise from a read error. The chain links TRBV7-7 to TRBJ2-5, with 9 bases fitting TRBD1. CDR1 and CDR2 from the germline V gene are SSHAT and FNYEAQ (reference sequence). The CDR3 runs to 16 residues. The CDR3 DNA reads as TGTGCTAGCAGCCCCTCGGGGGGACAGGGAGGGGAGACCCAGTACTTC. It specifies CASSPSGGQGGETQYF.